These 17 T cell receptor beta chains were sequenced from one sample in a study of T cells in Graves' hyperthyroidism and ophthalmopathy. The TCR beta CDR3 regions underwent amplification using RNA transcripts as the source. Initially, a first-round RT-PCR of the TCR CDR3 employed the HTBI primer set. MiXCR was run by TCRdb on the multiplex PCR reads, yielding one entry per CDR3 protein. The sample includes roughly 300,000 distinct CDR3 sequences, approximately 13% of them seen just once. The sequencing input was blood. Receptors originate from a woman under 40 with Graves' hyperthyroidism.

The chain employs TRBV10-2 and TRBJ1-6; 8 bases are a match to TRBD1. CDR1 and CDR2 from the germline V gene are WSHSY and SAAADI. Germline trimming cut 5 bases from V and 10 bases from J; bases unmatched to any gene: 13. This CDR3 comprises 16 residues. CDR3 DNA: TGCGCCAGCAGTCGACCGGGACAGGAAAAGAGGTCACCCCTCCACTTT. Amino acid sequence: CASSRPGQEKRSPLHF.

The sample holds a few counts of this clonotype. The chain is built from TRBV7-9 and TRBJ1-1; D is possibly TRBD1 (5 bases). Deletions cut 11 bases from V and 11 bases from J, with 21 bases between. Germline values: CDR1 SEHNR, CDR2 FQNEAQ (reference sequence). This CDR3 is 12 amino acids long. The CDR3, as DNA: TGTGCCTGCTGGACTGCCCGGGGGGAGGCTTTCTTT. Translated, it gives CACWTARGEAFF.

This clonotype showed up many times. The rearrangement links TRBV6-2 or TRBV6-3 to TRBJ1-1, with 9 bases matching TRBD1. This CDR3 spans 16 amino acids. V gave up 6 bases and J gave up 0 bases; unmatched junction bases: 8. Germline V CDR1 and CDR2: MNHEY, SVGEGT. This chain's CDR3 is CASSHRTGALNTEAFF. The CDR3 region has the DNA TGTGCCAGCAGCCATAGGACAGGGGCCCTGAACACTGAAGCTTTCTTT.

This clonotype came up a few times. The chain has TRBV19 and TRBJ2-2, with D possibly TRBD2 on 5 matching bases. CDR1 is LNHDA and CDR2 is SQIVND in the germline V gene (reference sequence). V was cut by 6 bases and J by 0 bases, with 11 bases left in between. CDR3 size: 15 residues. The CDR3 DNA is TGTGCCAGTAGGTTCCTGCGGGCGAACACCGGGGAGCTGTTTTTT. Translated, it gives CASRFLRANTGELFF.

About this clonotype: This sequence may be a read error, since a much larger clone differs from it by one base. The V and J genes are TRBV25-1 and TRBJ2-2; tentative D call: TRBD1 (6 bases). The CDR3 extends over 15 amino acids. Trimming removed 5 bases at V and 4 bases at J, with 14 bases between. Germline assignment: CDR1 MGHDK and CDR2 SYGVNS. The DNA for the CDR3 is TGTGCCAGCAGTAGAATTACAGGGAGCACCGGGGAGCTGTTTTTT. Translation: CASSRITGSTGELFF.

The chain combines TRBV20-1 with TRBJ2-1; a possible D gene is TRBD2 (5 bases). The CDR3 is made up of 11 amino acids. With 4 bases removed from V and 9 bases from J, the gap between germline ends came to 10 bases. Germline V lookup: CDR1 DFQATT, CDR2 SNEGSKA (reference sequence). Written as DNA, the CDR3 is TGCAGTGCTAAACGGGATAGTGAGCAGTTCTTC. Encoded protein: CSAKRDSEQFF.

The gene calls are TRBV5-4 and TRBJ2-7, with 11 bases matching TRBD1. V was clipped by 0 bases and J by 3 bases; unmatched bases: 5. The germline CDR1 and CDR2 sequences are SGHNT and YYREEE (reference sequence). This CDR3 spans 16 amino acids. The CDR3 reads CASSLGTGGAIYEQYF. For the CDR3, the DNA is TGTGCCAGCAGCTTGGGGACAGGGGGCGCAATCTACGAGCAGTACTTC.

The sample holds a few counts of this clonotype. V usage is TRBV20-1 and J usage is TRBJ1-5; TRBD1 might be the D (6 bases). Germline loops: CDR1 DFQATT, CDR2 SNEGSKA (reference sequence). V lost 5 bases and J 2 bases, leaving 13 bases between the germline ends. This CDR3 comprises 14 residues. CDR3 in amino acids: CSAFTGFGNQPQHF. The CDR3 DNA follows: TGCAGTGCTTTTACAGGGTTTGGCAATCAGCCCCAGCATTTT.

Concerning this clonotype: Because it lacks the conserved phenylalanine or tryptophan at the end, this CDR3 is likely a read error. No DNA is shown, since the ends of the CDR3 on it are uncertain; the CDR3 is the one TCRdb lists. The chain has TRBV20-1 and TRBJ2-5; the table's D call, TRBD2, has no DNA check behind it. The CDR3 adds up to 13 amino acids, both ends counted. The germline CDR1 and CDR2 sequences are DFQATT and SNEGSKA (reference sequence). The CDR3 spells CSVEREVGETQYI.

The chain recombines TRBV18 with TRBJ1-4; no definite D call. The CDR3 extends over 13 amino acids. CDR1 is KGHSH, CDR2 LQKENI, per germline. The V gene lost 7 bases and the J gene lost 8 bases, with 14 bases spanning the gap. CDR3 DNA sequence: TGTGCCAGCTACGGAGGTGCCGCGGAAAAACTGTTTTTT. It encodes CASYGGAAEKLFF.

This clonotype was counted ten times or more. The chain combines TRBV20-1 with TRBJ2-1; TRBD2 agrees at 9 bases. The V segment lost 5 bases and the J segment 9 bases; nucleotides outside the gene matches: 11. From germline, CDR1 is DFQATT and CDR2 SNEGSKA (reference sequence). The CDR3 sequence is 14 residues long. The CDR3 sequence: CSAQPGLAWGEQFF. In DNA, the CDR3 is TGCAGTGCTCAGCCGGGACTAGCATGGGGTGAGCAGTTCTTC.

Ten or more counts support this clonotype. V and J are TRBV18 and TRBJ2-7; possible D gene TRBD1, 5 bases. This CDR3 is built from 12 residues. Germline values: CDR1 KGHSH, CDR2 LQKENI. V was clipped by 6 bases and J by 4 bases, with 10 bases between them. The CDR3 sequence is CASSPDRYEQYF. CDR3 coding DNA: TGTGCCAGCTCTCCAGACAGATACGAGCAGTACTTC.

This clonotype has at least ten counts. The chain links TRBV7-2 to TRBJ2-4; tentatively, D is TRBD2 (5 bases). This CDR3 is 14 amino acids long. V was pared by 5 bases and J by 9 bases, with 17 bases between. The germline CDR1 and CDR2 sequences are SGHTA and FQGNSA. CDR3 in DNA: TGTGCCAGCAGCGCCACGTGGACCGGAGGCATTCAGTACTTC. This translates into CASSATWTGGIQYF.

This clonotype was seen more than once but under ten times. The chain has TRBV19 and TRBJ2-3; 16 positions agree with TRBD2. J was trimmed by 6 bases and V by 6 bases; bases with no gene match: 3. CDR3 size: 15 residues. Per germline, CDR1 LNHDA and CDR2 SQIVND (reference sequence). CDR3 in amino acids: CASRTGLAGGDTQYF. In nucleotides, the CDR3 is TGTGCCAGTAGGACGGGACTAGCGGGAGGGGATACGCAGTATTTT. Based on the CDR3 plus reference TRBV19 and TRBJ2-3, the full variable domain is DGGITQSPKYLFRKEGQNVTLSCEQNLNHDAMYWYRQDPGQGLRLIYYSQIVNDFQKGDIAEGYSVSREKKESFPLTVTSAQKNPTAFYLCASRTGLAGGDTQYFGPGTRLTVL.

The chain joins TRBV28 to TRBJ1-2; possibly TRBD1 for D (5 bases). Germline CDR1 is MDHEN and CDR2 is SYDVKM. Trimming cost V 6 bases and J 3 bases, with 23 bases left between them. CDR3 length: 17 residues. The CDR3 DNA follows: TGTGCCAGCAGCCCTGGGGGGGTACCGAGGAGTGACTATGGCTACACCTTC. Protein product: CASSPGGVPRSDYGYTF.

This clonotype was observed many times. This chain joins TRBV2 and TRBJ1-5; possibly TRBD1 for D (5 bases). Germline V gene lookup returns CDR1 SNHLY and CDR2 FYNNEI. The germline V and J ends were trimmed by 2 bases and 5 bases, with 10 bases remaining between them. The CDR3 is 14 amino acids. The CDR3 loop is CASSESRGDQPQHF. CDR3 bases: TGTGCCAGCAGTGAATCACGGGGGGATCAGCCCCAGCATTTT.

This clonotype was seen a handful of times. The chain has TRBV3-1 and TRBJ2-5; D uncertain. The germline CDR1 and CDR2 sequences are LGHDT and YNNKEL (reference sequence). Deletions cut 0 bases from V and 9 bases from J, with 8 bases between. The CDR3 has 12 residues. CDR3 in amino acids: CASSQDPGPQYF. CDR3 bases: TGTGCCAGCAGCCAAGATCCGGGCCCCCAGTACTTC.